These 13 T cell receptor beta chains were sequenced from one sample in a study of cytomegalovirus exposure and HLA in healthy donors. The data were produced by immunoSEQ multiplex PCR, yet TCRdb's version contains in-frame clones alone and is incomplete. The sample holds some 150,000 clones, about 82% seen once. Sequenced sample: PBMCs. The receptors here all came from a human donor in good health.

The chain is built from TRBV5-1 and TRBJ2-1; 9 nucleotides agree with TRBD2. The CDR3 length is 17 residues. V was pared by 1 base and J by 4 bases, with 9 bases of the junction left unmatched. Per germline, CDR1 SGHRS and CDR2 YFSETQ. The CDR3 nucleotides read TGCGCCAGCAGCTTGTTGAGCGGGAGGTTTTTTTACAATGAGCAGTTCTTC. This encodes CASSLLSGRFFYNEQFF.

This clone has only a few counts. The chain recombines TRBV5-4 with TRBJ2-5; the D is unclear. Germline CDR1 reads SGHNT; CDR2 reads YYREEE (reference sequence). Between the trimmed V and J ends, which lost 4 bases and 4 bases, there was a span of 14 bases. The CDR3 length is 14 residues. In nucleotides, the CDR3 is TGTGCCAGCAGCGTTCGAATAGCAGCAGAGACCCAGTACTTC. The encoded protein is CASSVRIAAETQYF.

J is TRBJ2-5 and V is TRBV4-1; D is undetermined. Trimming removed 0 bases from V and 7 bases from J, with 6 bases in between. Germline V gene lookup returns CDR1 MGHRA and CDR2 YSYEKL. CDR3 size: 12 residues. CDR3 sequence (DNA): TGCGCCAGCAGCCAAGATCCCGGGACCCAGTACTTC. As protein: CASSQDPGTQYF.

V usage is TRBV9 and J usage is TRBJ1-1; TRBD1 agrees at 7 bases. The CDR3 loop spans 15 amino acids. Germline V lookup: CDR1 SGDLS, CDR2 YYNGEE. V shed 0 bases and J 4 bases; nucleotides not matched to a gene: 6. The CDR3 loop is CASSVDTGDTTEAFF. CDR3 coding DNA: TGTGCCAGCAGCGTAGATACAGGGGACACCACTGAAGCTTTCTTT.

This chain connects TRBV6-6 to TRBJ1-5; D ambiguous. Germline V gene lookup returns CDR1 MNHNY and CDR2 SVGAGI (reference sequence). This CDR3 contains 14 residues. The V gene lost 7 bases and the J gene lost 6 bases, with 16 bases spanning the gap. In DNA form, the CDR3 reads TGTGCCAGCACCGAGTACCCTTTGGTTCAGCCCCAGCATTTT. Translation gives CASTEYPLVQPQHF.

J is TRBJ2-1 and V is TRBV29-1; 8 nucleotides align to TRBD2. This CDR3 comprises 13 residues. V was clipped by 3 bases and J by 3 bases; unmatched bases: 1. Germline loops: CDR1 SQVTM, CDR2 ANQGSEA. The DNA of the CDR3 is TGCAGCGTTGACGGGGGGGACTACAATGAGCAGTTCTTC. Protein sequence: CSVDGGDYNEQFF.

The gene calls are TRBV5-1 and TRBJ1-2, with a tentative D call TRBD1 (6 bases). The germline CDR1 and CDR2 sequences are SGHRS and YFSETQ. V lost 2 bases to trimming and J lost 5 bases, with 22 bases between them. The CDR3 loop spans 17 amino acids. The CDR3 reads CASSLLQGVKLWYGYTF. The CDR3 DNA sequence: TGCGCCAGCAGCTTATTACAGGGTGTAAAGCTTTGGTATGGCTACACCTTC.

CDR3: CASSRNRFHEQYF. CDR3 in DNA: TGCGCCAGCAGCCGGAACAGATTCCACGAGCAGTACTTC. The chain combines TRBV5-1 with TRBJ2-7; D is ambiguous. The CDR3 sequence is 13 residues long. V was trimmed by 4 bases and J by 5 bases, leaving 13 bases between them. The germline CDR1 and CDR2 sequences are SGHRS and YFSETQ.

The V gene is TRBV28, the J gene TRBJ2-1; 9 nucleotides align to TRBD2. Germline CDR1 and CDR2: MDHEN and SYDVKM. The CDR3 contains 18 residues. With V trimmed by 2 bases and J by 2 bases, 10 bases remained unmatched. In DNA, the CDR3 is TGTGCCAGCAGTTTAATTTTCACTAGCGGGCCCGCCTACAATGAGCAGTTCTTC. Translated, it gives CASSLIFTSGPAYNEQFF.

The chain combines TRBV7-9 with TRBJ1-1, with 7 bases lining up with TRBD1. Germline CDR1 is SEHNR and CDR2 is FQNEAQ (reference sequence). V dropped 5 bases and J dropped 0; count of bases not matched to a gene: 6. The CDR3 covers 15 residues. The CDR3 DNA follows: TGTGCCAGCAGCCAAACGACAGGGTTGAACACTGAAGCTTTCTTT. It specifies CASSQTTGLNTEAFF.

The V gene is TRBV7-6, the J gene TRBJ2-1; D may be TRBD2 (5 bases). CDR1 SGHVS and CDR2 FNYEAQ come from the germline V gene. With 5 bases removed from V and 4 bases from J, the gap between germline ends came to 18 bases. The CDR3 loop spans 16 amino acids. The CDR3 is CASSPARGRVYNEQFF. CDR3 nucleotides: TGTGCCAGCAGCCCCGCTCGAGGGCGGGTGTACAATGAGCAGTTCTTC.

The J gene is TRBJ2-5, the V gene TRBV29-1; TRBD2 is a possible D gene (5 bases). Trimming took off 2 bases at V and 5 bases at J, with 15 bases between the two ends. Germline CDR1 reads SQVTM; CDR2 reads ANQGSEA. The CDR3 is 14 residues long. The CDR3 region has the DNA TGCAGCGTTGAATGGGCCCCCGGCGGGGAGACCCAGTACTTC. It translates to CSVEWAPGGETQYF.

CDR3 nucleotide sequence: TGTGCCAGCAGCGCTAGCGGGAGGGCCTACAATGAGCAGTTCTTC. It is translated as CASSASGRAYNEQFF. The rearrangement joins TRBV7-2 to TRBJ2-1, with 12 bases identical to TRBD2. The J segment lost 2 bases and the V segment lost 5 bases, leaving 1 base of the junction unmatched. This CDR3 contains 15 residues. The germline CDR1 and CDR2 sequences are SGHTA and FQGNSA.